The present T cell receptor beta chain was sequenced within a study of OX40 agonist ivuxolimab in advanced cancers. The table came from immunoSEQ multiplex PCR; TCRdb's copy has only in-frame clones and leaves some out. The sample includes more than 55,000 clones, under 90% of them seen just once. CDR1 and CDR2 (germline): SNHLY, FYNNEI. The V segment lost 6 bases and the J segment 1 base; nucleotides outside the gene matches: 5. The CDR3 sequence is 15 residues long. The genes are TRBV2 and TRBJ2-5; 10 nucleotides line up with TRBD2. This sample comprised CD4+ or CD8+ T cells sorted from blood, obtained in a trial of the OX40 agonist ivuxolimab. The sequence was collected from an adult with an advanced solid tumor such as melanoma, head and neck, liver or kidney cancer. CDR3 region: CASSGSGGPQETQYF. The DNA of the CDR3 is TGTGCCAGCAGCGGTAGCGGGGGGCCCCAAGAGACCCAGTACTTC. Supplemented by reference TRBV2 and TRBJ2-5, the full variable domain reads EPEVTQTPSHQVTQMGQEVILRCVPISNHLYFYWYRQILGQKVEFLVSFYNNEISEKSEIFDDQFSVERPDGSNFTLKIRSTKLEDSAMYFCASSGSGGPQETQYFGPGTRLLVL.